These 14 T cell receptor beta chains originate from one sample sequenced in a study of OX40 agonist ivuxolimab in advanced cancers. Sequencing was performed with immunoSEQ multiplex PCR; in TCRdb, only in-frame clones are kept and a portion is missing. This sample has 50,000 to 70,000 clones; 70% to 90% occur once, and the top ten carry under 3%. The sample was CD4+ or CD8+ T cells sorted from blood, taken in a trial of the OX40 agonist ivuxolimab. All receptors derive from an adult with an advanced solid tumor such as melanoma, head and neck, liver or kidney cancer.

This clone appeared a few times. The CDR3 region is CASSSRDRGLHNEKLFF. The CDR3 DNA is TGTGCCAGCAGCTCCCGGGACAGGGGGCTTCATAATGAAAAACTGTTTTTT. The gene calls are TRBV7-2 and TRBJ1-4; TRBD1 matches 12 bases. The CDR3 is 17 residues long. After removal of 4 bases from V and 4 bases from J, the junction contained 7 bases not matched to a gene. Germline V CDR1 and CDR2: SGHTA, FQGNSA.

The chain links TRBV18 to TRBJ1-4; D not certain. CDR1 is KGHSH, CDR2 LQKENI, per germline. CDR3 length equals 14 residues. Trimming removed 2 bases from V and 7 bases from J, with 11 bases in between. The CDR3 loop is CASSPDRATEKLFF. In DNA form, the CDR3 reads TGTGCCAGCTCACCAGATAGGGCTACTGAAAAACTGTTTTTT.

This rearrangement joins TRBV18 to TRBJ1-1; the match to TRBD1 covers 8 bases. The CDR3 sequence is 14 residues long. The ends lost 3 bases at V and 1 base at J; junction bases unmatched: 1. Germline V lookup: CDR1 KGHSH, CDR2 LQKENI. CDR3 sequence (DNA): TGTGCCAGCTCACCCGGACAGGGGAACACTGAAGCTTTCTTT. This codes for CASSPGQGNTEAFF.

The chain has TRBV5-4 and TRBJ2-7; the D gene is possibly TRBD2 (5 bases). Per germline, CDR1 SGHNT and CDR2 YYREEE (reference sequence). This CDR3 comprises 15 residues. Trimming cost V 1 base and J 0 bases, with 11 bases left between them. The DNA for the CDR3 is TGTGCCAGCAGCTTGAAACGGGATCTCTCCTACGAGCAGTACTTC. Amino acid sequence: CASSLKRDLSYEQYF.

The rearrangement links TRBV6-5 to TRBJ2-7; 11 nucleotides align to TRBD2. CDR3 size: 14 residues. With 4 bases clipped from V and 4 bases from J, the junction kept 3 bases outside the gene matches. Germline lookup yields CDR1 MNHEY and CDR2 SVGAGI. The CDR3 region has the DNA TGTGCCAGCAGTTTAGCGGGAGGGACTTACGAGCAGTACTTC. It specifies CASSLAGGTYEQYF.

The chain is built from TRBV6-5 and TRBJ2-1; no firm D call. The V and J ends lost 2 bases and 6 bases respectively, with 8 bases between them. The CDR3 is made up of 13 amino acids. Germline V gene data show CDR1 as MNHEY and CDR2 as SVGAGI. This CDR3 is CASSYGSSNEQFF. Here the CDR3 DNA reads TGTGCCAGCAGTTACGGGTCGAGCAATGAGCAGTTCTTC.

The chain uses TRBV7-2 and TRBJ2-5, with D perhaps TRBD1 (6 bases). The CDR3 covers 15 residues. Germline-derived CDR1 and CDR2 are SGHTA and FQGNSA. V shed 5 bases and J shed 1 base, with 14 bases lying between them. For the CDR3, the DNA is TGTGCCAGCAGCACACGCAGGGGTCCCCAAGAGACCCAGTACTTC. It codes for CASSTRRGPQETQYF.

The chain couples TRBV6-6 to TRBJ1-1, with D uncertain. Deletions cut 5 bases from V and 7 bases from J, with 11 bases between. The length of the CDR3 is 12 residues. The germline CDR1 and CDR2 sequences are MNHNY and SVGAGI (reference sequence). CDR3 loop: CASSKDLGEAFF. The CDR3 bases are TGTGCCAGCAGTAAGGACCTCGGTGAAGCTTTCTTT.

The gene calls are TRBV18 and TRBJ1-3; 9 bases fit TRBD1. The trim removed 6 bases at V and 4 bases at J, leaving 4 bases unmatched. This CDR3 comprises 14 residues. The germline V gene has CDR1 KGHSH and CDR2 LQKENI. The CDR3 reads CASSTGGNGNTIYF. The CDR3 nucleotides read TGTGCCAGCTCCACAGGGGGCAACGGAAACACCATATATTTT.

The V gene is TRBV11-3, the J gene TRBJ2-7, with D hard to call. Trimming removed 3 bases at V and 2 bases at J, with 8 bases between. Germline assignment: CDR1 SGHNT and CDR2 YENEEA. The CDR3 loop spans 13 amino acids. CDR3 residues: CASSLVGTYEQYF. DNA for the CDR3: TGTGCCAGCAGCTTGGTCGGTACCTACGAGCAGTACTTC.

V is TRBV2 and J is TRBJ2-1; the D is unclear. The CDR3 spans 15 residues. The ends were cut back, 2 bases at V and 8 bases at J, with 16 bases in the middle. Germline lookup yields CDR1 SNHLY and CDR2 FYNNEI. CDR3 region: CASSETPYPGDEQFF. The CDR3 DNA reads as TGTGCCAGCAGTGAAACCCCTTACCCTGGGGATGAGCAGTTCTTC.

CDR3 amino acids: CASSWVNTEAFF. The CDR3 DNA follows: TGTGCCAGCAGCTGGGTGAACACTGAAGCTTTCTTT. The chain couples TRBV5-4 to TRBJ1-1, with no clear D. CDR1 is SGHNT and CDR2 is YYREEE in the germline V gene (reference sequence). The germline V and J ends were trimmed by 3 bases and 0 bases, with 3 bases remaining between them. The CDR3 is 12 amino acids.

This clone was seen only a few times. The chain employs TRBV5-1 and TRBJ1-1; D is unclear. Germline CDR1 and CDR2: SGHRS and YFSETQ. Trimming cost V 1 base and J 0 bases, with 7 bases left between them. This CDR3 spans 14 amino acids. Written as DNA, the CDR3 is TGCGCCAGCAGCTTGACCCAGGTGAACACTGAAGCTTTCTTT. Residues: CASSLTQVNTEAFF.

The CDR3 bases are TGTGCCAGCAGCCCTCGACAGGGGGCGAGTGAAAAACTGTTTTTT. Amino acids: CASSPRQGASEKLFF. The V gene is TRBV12-1, the J gene TRBJ1-4; the D call TRBD1 from the table was never checked on the DNA. TRBV12-1 counts as a pseudogene. This CDR3 is built from 15 residues.